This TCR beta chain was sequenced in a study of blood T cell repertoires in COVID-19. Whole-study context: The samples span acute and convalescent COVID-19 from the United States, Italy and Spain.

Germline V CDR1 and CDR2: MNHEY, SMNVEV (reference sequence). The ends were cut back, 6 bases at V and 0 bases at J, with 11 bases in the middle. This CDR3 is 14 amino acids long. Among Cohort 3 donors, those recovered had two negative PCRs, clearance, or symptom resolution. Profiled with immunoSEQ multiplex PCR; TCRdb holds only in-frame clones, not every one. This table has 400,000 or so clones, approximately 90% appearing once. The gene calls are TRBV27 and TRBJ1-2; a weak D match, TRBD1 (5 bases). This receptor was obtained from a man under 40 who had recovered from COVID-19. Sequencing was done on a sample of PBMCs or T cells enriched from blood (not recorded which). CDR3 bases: TGTGCCAGCAGCTTCGACAGCTCTAACTATGGCTACACCTTC. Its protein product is CASSFDSSNYGYTF.